This TCR beta chain was identified in a study of blood T cells in healthy people across ages. Together with a sample-barcoded 5' primer, a J-beta primer mix was included in a second PCR lasting 7 to 11 cycles. TCRdb recomputed calls from the 5' RACE reads with MiXCR, one row per CDR3 protein. Of some 850,000 distinct CDR3 sequences detected, about 26% appear once; the ten largest clones hold 3%. This CDR3 has 18 amino acids. Trimming took off 4 bases at V and 0 bases at J, with 21 bases between the two ends. Germline lookup yields CDR1 MNHNS and CDR2 SASEGT. The study's findings and limits: Comparison with aged donors showed that long-lived donors had more naive CD4+ cells and higher diversity.

This clonotype showed up just a few times. Its antigen is still unknown. These same data were also listed under a study on T cells of mothers and their children. That paper states: Biologically related mothers and children overlapped slightly more than unrelated pairs, a non-significant difference.

The sequenced material came from blood. The chain employs TRBV6-1 and TRBJ1-2; weak D call: TRBD1 (5 bases). The receptor was isolated from a boy younger than 18 in good health. CDR3 amino acids: CASSGPGLLQRANYGYTF. The CDR3 region has the DNA TGTGCCAGCAGTGGCCCGGGACTTCTCCAAAGGGCTAACTATGGCTACACCTTC.